This is a list of T cell receptor beta chains from one sample in a study of cytomegalovirus exposure and HLA in healthy donors. Generated by immunoSEQ multiplex PCR, the TCRdb table keeps only in-frame clones and is missing some. The sample records over 150,000 clones, approximately 72% being singletons. Input material: PBMCs. Receptors were obtained from a man between 18 and 35 years old in good health and CMV-seronegative. CDR3s include the opening cysteine and the closing phenylalanine or tryptophan. The D gene is left open where the match is weak. Expanded clones get a size class; other rows say once, few or many, or leave the size out.

v_gene: TRBV4-3; abundance: .; j_gene: TRBJ2-7; len: 16; d_gene: .; CDR3nt: TGCGCCAGCAGCCAAGAAGGCCAGGTGAGCTCCTACGAGCAGTACTTC; CDR3aa: CASSQEGQVSSYEQYF
v_gene: TRBV4-3; abundance: .; j_gene: TRBJ1-4; len: 16; d_gene: TRBD1; CDR3nt: TGCGCCAGCAGCCAAACCTCAGGGACAGGGTTTGAAAAACTGTTTTTT; CDR3aa: CASSQTSGTGFEKLFF
v_gene: TRBV2; abundance: .; j_gene: TRBJ1-2; len: 12; d_gene: .; CDR3nt: TGTGCCAGCACCTTAGGAAGGGAGGGTTGCACCTTC; CDR3aa: CASTLGREGCTF
v_gene: TRBV5-4; abundance: .; j_gene: TRBJ2-7; len: 14; d_gene: .; CDR3nt: TGTGCCAGCAGCTCAACTCTGGGCGCCTACGAGCAGTACTTC; CDR3aa: CASSSTLGAYEQYF
v_gene: TRBV29-1; abundance: .; j_gene: TRBJ2-1; len: 15; d_gene: .; CDR3nt: TGCAGCGTTGAGGGGCACGCCAGCTCCTACAATGAGCAGTTCTTC; CDR3aa: CSVEGHASSYNEQFF
v_gene: TRBV19; abundance: .; j_gene: TRBJ1-5; len: 15; d_gene: .; CDR3nt: TGTGCCGGATCGGACACCCGTTATAGCAATCAGCCCCAGCATTTT; CDR3aa: CAGSDTRYSNQPQHF
v_gene: TRBV9; abundance: .; j_gene: TRBJ1-4; len: 15; d_gene: .; CDR3nt: TGTGCCAGCAGCTCGGGACACCGAACTAATGAAAAACTGTTTTTT; CDR3aa: CASSSGHRTNEKLFF
v_gene: TRBV28; abundance: .; j_gene: TRBJ2-7; len: 14; d_gene: TRBD2; CDR3nt: TGTGCCAGCAGTCTAAGCGGGAGGGCCGGGGAGCAGTACTTC; CDR3aa: CASSLSGRAGEQYF
v_gene: TRBV18; abundance: .; j_gene: TRBJ2-7; len: 16; d_gene: TRBD1; CDR3nt: TGTGCCAGCTCACCATCGGAATTCGGGACAGGGGGCGAGCAGTACTTC; CDR3aa: CASSPSEFGTGGEQYF
v_gene: TRBV13; abundance: .; j_gene: TRBJ2-7; len: 19; d_gene: TRBD2; CDR3nt: TGTGCCAGCAGCCCTGTCACAACTAGCGGGAGGCCCGACTCCTACGAGCAGTACTTC; CDR3aa: CASSPVTTSGRPDSYEQYF
v_gene: TRBV2; abundance: .; j_gene: TRBJ2-7; len: 16; d_gene: TRBD2; CDR3nt: TGTGCCAGCAGGGCGGGGGCTAGCGGGAGGGCCTACGAGCAGTACTTC; CDR3aa: CASRAGASGRAYEQYF
v_gene: TRBV14; abundance: .; j_gene: TRBJ1-1; len: 13; d_gene: .; CDR3nt: TGTGCCAGCAGCCAAGGAGGGGAGGCTGAAGCTTTCTTT; CDR3aa: CASSQGGEAEAFF
v_gene: TRBV19; abundance: few; j_gene: TRBJ2-7; len: 17; d_gene: .; CDR3nt: TGTGCCAGTAGTATATCCCCGACCCGGGGGACCCCCTCCGAGCAGTACTTC; CDR3aa: CASSISPTRGTPSEQYF
v_gene: TRBV28; abundance: once; j_gene: TRBJ2-6; len: 13; d_gene: .; CDR3nt: TGTGCCAGCAGTTTACCCGTCGCCAACGTCCTGACTTTC; CDR3aa: CASSLPVANVLTF
v_gene: TRBV7-2; abundance: .; j_gene: TRBJ2-7; len: 13; d_gene: .; CDR3nt: TGTGCCAGCAGCTTAGGACTAGTCTACGAGCAGTACTTC; CDR3aa: CASSLGLVYEQYF
v_gene: TRBV6-6; abundance: .; j_gene: TRBJ2-1; len: 16; d_gene: TRBD2; CDR3nt: TGTGCCAGCAGTTACTCAGGGACTAGCACCCGGGGTGAGCAGTTCTTC; CDR3aa: CASSYSGTSTRGEQFF
v_gene: TRBV19; abundance: .; j_gene: TRBJ1-4; len: 15; d_gene: .; CDR3nt: TGTGCCAGTAGTGCCCAGATTGCAACTAATGAAAAACTGTTTTTT; CDR3aa: CASSAQIATNEKLFF
v_gene: TRBV6-5; abundance: few; j_gene: TRBJ2-7; len: 15; d_gene: TRBD1; CDR3nt: TGTGCCAGCAGCCCGACAGGGGAGACCCTCTACGAGCAGTACTTC; CDR3aa: CASSPTGETLYEQYF
v_gene: TRBV5-1; abundance: once; j_gene: TRBJ1-2; len: 14; d_gene: TRBD1; CDR3nt: TGCGCCAGCAGCTTGGCGACAGGGACGTATGGCTACACCTTC; CDR3aa: CASSLATGTYGYTF
v_gene: TRBV2; abundance: .; j_gene: TRBJ1-2; len: 15; d_gene: .; CDR3nt: TGTGCCAGCAGTGAAGCGGGTCTGGGGGCGGGTGGCTACACCTTC; CDR3aa: CASSEAGLGAGGYTF
v_gene: TRBV5-1; abundance: .; j_gene: TRBJ2-3; len: 13; d_gene: .; CDR3nt: TGCGCCAGCAGCTTCGGGGAATCAGATACGCAGTATTTT; CDR3aa: CASSFGESDTQYF
v_gene: TRBV13; abundance: .; j_gene: TRBJ2-7; len: 16; d_gene: TRBD1; CDR3nt: TGTGCCAGCAGCGGAGGACAGGGAAAGGTAACCTACGAGCAGTACTTC; CDR3aa: CASSGGQGKVTYEQYF
v_gene: TRBV6-5; abundance: few; j_gene: TRBJ1-4; len: 14; d_gene: .; CDR3nt: TGTGCCAGCAGTTATGGGCAGTCTAATGAAAAACTGTTTTTT; CDR3aa: CASSYGQSNEKLFF